What follows is one TCR beta chain and its context. The antigen is not known. These data belong to a study of OX40 agonist ivuxolimab in advanced cancers. Study summary: Patients treated during dose escalation were battling hepatocellular carcinoma, melanoma, renal cell or head and neck cancer. Patients were 82.7% male with ages roughly 23 to 79, mean around 61. Three individuals attained partial responses, comprising one hepatocellular carcinoma case and two cutaneous melanoma cases.

Produced via immunoSEQ multiplex PCR; TCRdb's table is partial and in-frame only. The data show about 48,000 clones, around 89% seen once. Overall study findings and caveats: Expanded clones belonging to CD8+ T cells outnumbered, on average, those of CD4+.

Trimming at V came to 6 bases and at J to 5 bases, leaving 6 bases not matched to a gene. CDR1 is MNHEY and CDR2 is SMNVEV in the germline V gene (reference sequence). The CDR3 is 14 amino acids. This specimen consisted of CD4+ or CD8+ T cells sorted from blood, obtained in a trial of the OX40 agonist ivuxolimab. The genes are TRBV27 and TRBJ2-1, with 8 bases fitting TRBD2. This clonotype originated in an adult with an advanced solid tumor such as melanoma, head and neck, liver or kidney cancer. CDR3: CASSPGTRNNEQFF. CDR3 nucleotides: TGTGCCAGCAGCCCCGGGACTAGAAACAATGAGCAGTTCTTC.